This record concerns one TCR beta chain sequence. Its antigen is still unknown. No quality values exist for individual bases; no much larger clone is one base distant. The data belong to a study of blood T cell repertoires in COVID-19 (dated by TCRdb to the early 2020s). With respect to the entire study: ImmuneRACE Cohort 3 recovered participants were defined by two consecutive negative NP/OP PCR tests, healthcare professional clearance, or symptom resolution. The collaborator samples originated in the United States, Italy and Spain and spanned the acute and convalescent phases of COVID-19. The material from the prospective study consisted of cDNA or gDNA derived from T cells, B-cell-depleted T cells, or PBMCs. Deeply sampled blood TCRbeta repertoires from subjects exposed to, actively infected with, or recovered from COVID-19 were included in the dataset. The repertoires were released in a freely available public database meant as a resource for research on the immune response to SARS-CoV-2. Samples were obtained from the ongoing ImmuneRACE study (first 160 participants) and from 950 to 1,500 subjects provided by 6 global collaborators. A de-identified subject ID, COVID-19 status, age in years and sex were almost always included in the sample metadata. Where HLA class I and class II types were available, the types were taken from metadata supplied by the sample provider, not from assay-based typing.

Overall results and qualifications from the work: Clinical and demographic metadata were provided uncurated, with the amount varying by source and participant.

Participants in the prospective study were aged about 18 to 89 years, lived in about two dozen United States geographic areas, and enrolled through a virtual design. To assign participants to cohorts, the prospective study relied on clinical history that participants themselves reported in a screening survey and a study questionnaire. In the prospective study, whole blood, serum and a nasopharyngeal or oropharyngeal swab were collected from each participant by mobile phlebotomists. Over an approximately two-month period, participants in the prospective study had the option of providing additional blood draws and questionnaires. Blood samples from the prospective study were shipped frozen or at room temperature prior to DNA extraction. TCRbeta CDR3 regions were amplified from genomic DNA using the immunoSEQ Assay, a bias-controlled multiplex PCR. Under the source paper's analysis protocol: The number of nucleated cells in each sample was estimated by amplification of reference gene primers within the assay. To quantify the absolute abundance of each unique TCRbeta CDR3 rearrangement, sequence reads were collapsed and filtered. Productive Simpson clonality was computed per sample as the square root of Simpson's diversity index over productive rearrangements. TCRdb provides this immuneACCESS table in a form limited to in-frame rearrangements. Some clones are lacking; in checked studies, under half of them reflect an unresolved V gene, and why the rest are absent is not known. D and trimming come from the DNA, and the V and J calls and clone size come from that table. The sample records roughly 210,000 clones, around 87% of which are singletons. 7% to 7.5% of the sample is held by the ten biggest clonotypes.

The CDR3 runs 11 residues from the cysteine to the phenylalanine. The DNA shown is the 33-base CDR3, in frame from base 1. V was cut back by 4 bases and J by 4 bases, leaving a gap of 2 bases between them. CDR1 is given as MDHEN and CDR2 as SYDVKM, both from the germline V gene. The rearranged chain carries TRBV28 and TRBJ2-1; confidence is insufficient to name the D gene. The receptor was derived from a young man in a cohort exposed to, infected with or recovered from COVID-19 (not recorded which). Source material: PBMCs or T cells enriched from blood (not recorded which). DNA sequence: TGTGCCAGCAGTTCATACAATGAGCAGTTCTTC. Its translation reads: CASSSYNEQFF. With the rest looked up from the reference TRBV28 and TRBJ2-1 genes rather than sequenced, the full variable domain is DVKVTQSSRYLVKRTGEKVFLECVQDMDHENMFWYRQDPGLGLRLIYFSYDVKMKEKGDIPEGYSVSREKKERFSLILESASTNQTSMYLCASSSYNEQFFGPGTRLTVL.